A selection of T cell receptor beta chains follows, all from one sample in a study of blood T cell repertoires in COVID-19. Repertoires were generated with immunoSEQ multiplex PCR, while TCRdb's copy carries only in-frame clones and drops some. The table includes 260,000 or so clones, roughly 85% detected once. Sequenced input: PBMCs or T cells enriched from blood (not recorded which). Receptors were obtained from a woman in her forties or fifties who had recovered from COVID-19. The CDR3 runs from the conserved cysteine through the conserved F or W. The D gene is left open where the match is weak. Part of the rows lack a size; the others show once, few, many or a class for expanded clones.

j_gene | abundance | len | d_gene | v_gene | CDR3aa | CDR3nt
TRBJ2-3 | . | 17 | . | TRBV24-1 | CATSDPLGAGGTDTQYF | TGTGCCACCAGTGACCCCCTGGGGGCTGGCGGCACAGATACGCAGTATTTT
TRBJ2-7 | . | 15 | TRBD2 | TRBV4-1 | CASSQLAGGHYEQYF | TGCGCCAGCAGCCAACTAGCGGGGGGCCATTACGAGCAGTACTTC
TRBJ1-1 | . | 13 | . | TRBV12-3/TRBV12-4 | CASSLGRQPGAFF | TGTGCCAGCAGTTTAGGGAGGCAGCCGGGGGCTTTCTTT
TRBJ2-3 | . | 17 | TRBD1 | TRBV24-1 | CATSDGGTGREADTQYF | TGTGCCACCAGTGATGGAGGGACAGGGCGAGAGGCAGATACGCAGTATTTT
TRBJ1-1 | . | 16 | . | TRBV19 | CASSKGPRQRNTEAFF | TGTGCCAGTAGTAAAGGACCGAGACAGAGGAACACTGAAGCTTTCTTT
TRBJ2-2 | few | 15 | TRBD1 | TRBV7-9 | CASSLARQGTGELFF | TGTGCCAGCAGCTTAGCCAGACAGGGCACCGGGGAGCTGTTTTTT
TRBJ2-1 | . | 14 | TRBD2 | TRBV20-1 | CSASHGRGANEQFF | TGCAGTGCTAGTCACGGGCGGGGGGCCAATGAGCAGTTCTTC
TRBJ1-4 | . | 16 | . | TRBV5-1 | CASSLGGGPRNEKLFF | TGCGCCAGCAGCTTGGGGGGCGGCCCTAGAAATGAAAAACTGTTTTTT
TRBJ1-5 | . | 13 | . | TRBV7-2 | CASSIQGNQPQHF | TGTGCCAGCAGCATACAGGGAAATCAGCCCCAGCATTTT
TRBJ2-3 | . | 14 | TRBD1 | TRBV9 | CASSGEQGTDTQYF | TGTGCCAGCAGCGGAGAACAGGGGACGGATACGCAGTATTTT
TRBJ2-1 | . | 17 | . | TRBV27 | CASSLSIAISSYNEQFF | TGTGCCAGCAGTTTATCGATAGCGATTAGCTCCTACAATGAGCAGTTCTTC
TRBJ1-2 | . | 14 | . | TRBV2 | CASSEGAGYYGYTF | TGTGCCAGCAGTGAAGGAGCAGGTTACTATGGCTACACCTTC
TRBJ2-3 | . | 16 | . | TRBV24-1 | CATSDMRSGGTDTQYF | TGTGCCACCAGTGATATGAGGTCGGGGGGCACAGATACGCAGTATTTT
TRBJ1-6 | . | 14 | . | TRBV5-4 | CASSLAGGISPLHF | TGTGCCAGCAGCTTGGCCGGCGGGATTTCACCCCTCCACTTT
TRBJ1-1 | . | 16 | . | TRBV11-2 | CASSLKVRGGDTEAFF | TGTGCCAGCAGCTTAAAAGTTCGGGGAGGGGACACTGAAGCTTTCTTT
TRBJ2-3 | . | 17 | TRBD1 | TRBV4-1 | CASSRRTGGERTDTQYF | TGCGCCAGCAGCCGGAGGACAGGGGGCGAACGCACAGATACGCAGTATTTT
TRBJ1-1 | . | 14 | TRBD1 | TRBV27 | CATYPGQVPTEAFF | TGTGCCACCTACCCGGGACAGGTGCCCACTGAAGCTTTCTTT
TRBJ2-3 | . | 12 | . | TRBV24-1 | CATMTSTDTQYF | TGTGCCACCATGACAAGCACAGATACGCAGTATTTT
TRBJ2-2 | few | 15 | . | TRBV27 | CASSSHYSGAGELFF | TGTGCCAGCAGTTCTCACTACTCAGGGGCCGGGGAGCTGTTTTTT
TRBJ2-5 | . | 12 | . | TRBV5-6 | CASSRNRETQYF | TGTGCCAGCAGCCGTAATCGGGAGACCCAGTACTTC
TRBJ2-7 | . | 14 | TRBD1 | TRBV5-1 | CASSPTGGSYEQYF | TGCGCCAGCAGCCCCACAGGGGGCTCCTACGAGCAGTACTTC
TRBJ2-7 | . | 13 | . | TRBV29-1 | CSVGQVGVGEQYF | TGCAGCGTAGGGCAGGTGGGAGTAGGTGAGCAGTACTTC
TRBJ1-1 | few | 14 | . | TRBV5-4 | CASSLDRRPGEAFF | TGTGCCAGCAGCTTGGACCGACGCCCAGGGGAGGCTTTCTTT
TRBJ2-3 | . | 15 | TRBD1 | TRBV24-1 | CATRARGQGADTQYF | TGTGCCACCAGGGCTAGGGGACAGGGGGCAGATACGCAGTATTTT
TRBJ2-7 | . | 15 | . | TRBV5-1 | CASSLSGVPLYEQYF | TGCGCCAGCAGCTTGTCAGGGGTTCCCCTCTACGAGCAGTACTTC
TRBJ1-5 | . | 16 | TRBD1 | TRBV27 | CASSRSTRGGNQPQHF | TGTGCCAGCAGCAGATCTACCAGGGGGGGCAATCAGCCCCAGCATTTT
TRBJ1-2 | . | 11 | TRBD1 | TRBV30 | CAWSGGRGYTF | TGTGCCTGGTCAGGGGGCAGGGGCTACACCTTC
TRBJ1-5 | . | 13 | . | TRBV19 | CASSRIQDQPQHF | TGTGCCAGTAGTAGGATACAGGATCAGCCCCAGCATTTT
TRBJ1-1 | few | 13 | . | TRBV5-6 | CASSFFKGAEAFF | TGTGCCAGCAGCTTCTTCAAGGGGGCTGAAGCTTTCTTT
TRBJ2-1 | . | 15 | TRBD1 | TRBV2 | CASSVVGTGTHEQFF | TGTGCCAGCAGTGTAGTAGGGACAGGGACCCATGAGCAGTTCTTC
TRBJ1-1 | . | 13 | . | TRBV11-3 | CASSLGEQGEAFF | TGTGCCAGCAGCTTAGGTGAACAGGGTGAAGCTTTCTTT